Sequencing of this TCR beta chain was carried out in a study of blood T cell repertoires in COVID-19. Study-level background: From the United States, Italy and Spain came samples of acute and convalescent COVID-19. Sources were T cells, B-cell-depleted T cells, or PBMCs; the material itself was cDNA or gDNA.

Per the germline V gene, CDR1 is LGHNA and CDR2 is YNFKEQ. Trimming shortened V by 2 bases and J by 9 bases, and 20 bases separated the two germline ends. The CDR3 length is 16 residues. In the authors' workflow: Nucleated cell number was recorded as an estimate derived from reference gene primer amplification. Libraries were prepared by immunoSEQ multiplex PCR; TCRdb keeps only in-frame clonotypes and omits some of them. D and trimming come from the DNA, and the V and J calls and clone size come from that table. The repertoire includes about half a million clones, approximately 89% of them detected once, and roughly 1% sits in the top ten. Patients from Seattle were sampled longitudinally, starting during active infection.

This receptor was identified in a man aged 18-30 years with COVID-19, enrolled during active disease. Sequenced material: peripheral blood. V gene TRBV4-2 combines with J gene TRBJ1-5; weak D call: TRBD1 (6 bases). The CDR3 reads CASSQYRDTDLSPQHF. The DNA of the CDR3 is TGTGCCAGCAGCCAATACCGGGACACCGATCTATCGCCCCAGCATTTT.